One sample yielded the 27 T cell receptor beta chains listed below, sequenced in a study of shared clonotypes between healthy human individuals. TCRdb's table, derived via immunoSEQ multiplex PCR, lists solely in-frame clones and lacks some. The sample comprises more than 2 million clones, 90% to 97% of which are singletons, and more than 0.1% rests with the top ten. The source material was naive CD4+ T cells sorted from blood. As for subset: CD45RA+ positively selected. Receptor source: a young man in good health.

V usage is TRBV14 and J usage is TRBJ1-4, with D hard to call. The CDR3 spans 15 residues. Trimming removed 4 bases at V and 3 bases at J, with 12 bases between. From germline, CDR1 is SGHDN and CDR2 FVKESK. The CDR3 coding sequence is TGTGCCAGCAGCCGGAACCACGGAGCTAATGAAAAACTGTTTTTT. It is translated as CASSRNHGANEKLFF.

J is TRBJ2-5 and V is TRBV9; D tentatively reads TRBD1 or TRBD2 (6 bases each). There are 16 residues in the CDR3. CDR1 is SGDLS and CDR2 is YYNGEE in the germline V gene. V was clipped by 0 bases and J by 2 bases, with 14 bases between them. DNA for the CDR3: TGTGCCAGCAGCGTAGGGGCTTCGGGGGCTCAAGAGACCCAGTACTTC. Its protein is CASSVGASGAQETQYF.

The J gene is TRBJ2-7, the V gene TRBV11-3, with 7 bases lining up with TRBD2. The ends lost 5 bases at V and 3 bases at J; junction bases unmatched: 10. Per the germline V gene, CDR1 is SGHNT and CDR2 is YENEEA. The CDR3 contains 15 residues. The CDR3 DNA sequence: TGTGCCAGCAGCCTTCTAGGCCTAGCGGACTACGAGCAGTACTTC. It yields the protein CASSLLGLADYEQYF.

The rearrangement links TRBV6-1 to TRBJ1-2, with a weak D call TRBD1 (5 bases). Germline assignment: CDR1 MNHNS and CDR2 SASEGT. The CDR3 consists of 14 residues. V was cut by 2 bases and J by 3 bases, with 10 bases left in between. CDR3 in DNA: TGTGCCAGCAGTGAACAAGCAGGGTACTATGGCTACACCTTC. Its protein product is CASSEQAGYYGYTF.

The V gene is TRBV11-2, the J gene TRBJ2-3, with TRBD2 identical over 11 bases. CDR1 SGHAT and CDR2 FQNNGV come from the germline V gene. V lost 11 bases and J lost 7; bases outside the gene matches: 20. CDR3 length: 17 residues. The CDR3 is CALSGRNLAGGPYTQYF. CDR3 DNA: TGTGCCCTCTCAGGGCGAAATCTAGCGGGAGGCCCATATACGCAGTATTTT. The variable domain in full, with the rest retrieved from reference TRBV11-2 and TRBJ2-3, is EAGVAQSPRYKIIEKRQSVAFWCNPISGHATLYWYQQILGQGPKLLIQFQNNGVVDDSQLPKDRFSAERLKGVDSTLKIQPAKLEDSAVYLCALSGRNLAGGPYTQYFGPGTRLTVL.

The V gene is TRBV19, the J gene TRBJ2-3, with 14 bases that match TRBD2. CDR1 and CDR2 (germline): LNHDA, SQIVND (reference sequence). The CDR3 totals 18 residues. After removal of 5 bases from V and 3 bases from J, the junction contained 10 bases not matched to a gene. CDR3 coding DNA: TGTGCCAGTAGTTCCGGACTAGCGGGGGGCCGGATGACAGATACGCAGTATTTT. It specifies CASSSGLAGGRMTDTQYF.

For this clone: Distinct nucleotide sequences in the sample also encode this CDR3. The rearrangement uses TRBV2 and TRBJ1-2, with D possibly being TRBD1 (5 bases). Per germline, CDR1 SNHLY and CDR2 FYNNEI. The ends were cut back, 4 bases at V and 5 bases at J, with 11 bases in the middle. The CDR3 runs 13 residues. The CDR3 here is CASSVGQGYGYTF. CDR3 coding DNA: TGTGCCAGCAGTGTCGGGCAGGGATATGGCTACACCTTC.

The CDR3 bases are TGTGCCAGCAGCTTCAGGGGCCTGGACACCGGGGAGCTGTTTTTT. Its translation is CASSFRGLDTGELFF. The chain carries TRBV7-2 and TRBJ2-2, with D maybe TRBD1 (6 bases). The CDR3 loop spans 15 amino acids. CDR1 and CDR2 (germline): SGHTA, FQGNSA. V lost 3 bases and J 3 bases, leaving 11 bases between the germline ends.

This sequence joins TRBV2 and TRBJ1-6, with 7 nucleotides matching TRBD1. CDR1 SNHLY and CDR2 FYNNEI come from the germline V gene. The CDR3 covers 17 residues. Unmatched junction bases numbered 15, after V lost 6 bases and J lost 7 bases. The CDR3 nucleotides are TGTGCCAGCAGCTTGACAGGGAAGGAGTTCAGGAATTCACCCCTCCACTTT. This codes for CASSLTGKEFRNSPLHF.

The chain recombines TRBV11-3 with TRBJ1-6; D may be TRBD1 (6 bases). V lost 1 base, J lost 0 bases, and 13 bases lay in between. The CDR3 sequence is 18 residues long. Germline V gives CDR1 SGHNT, CDR2 YENEEA. The CDR3 DNA reads as TGTGCCAGCAGCTTAGCGCTCCAGGGGAGCTCCTATAATTCACCCCTCCACTTT. It yields the protein CASSLALQGSSYNSPLHF. The entire variable domain, with the rest obtained from reference TRBV11-3 and TRBJ1-6, is as follows: EAGVVQSPRYKIIEKKQPVAFWCNPISGHNTLYWYLQNLGQGPELLIRYENEEAVDDSQLPKDRFSAERLKGVDSTLKIQPAELGDSAVYLCASSLALQGSSYNSPLHFGNGTRLTVT.

This clone has a single count. The chain uses TRBV11-1 and TRBJ2-2; D is ambiguous. The germline CDR1 and CDR2 sequences are SGHAT and FQDESV (reference sequence). The CDR3 length is 15 residues. V dropped 3 bases and J dropped 4 bases, with 12 bases sitting between them. In DNA form, the CDR3 reads TGTGCCAGCAGCTTTGAACCGGCGAGCACCGGGGAGCTGTTTTTT. This codes for CASSFEPASTGELFF.

The genes are TRBV9 and TRBJ1-4; D might be TRBD1 (6 bases). The V and J ends lost 3 bases and 5 bases respectively, with 14 bases between them. Looked up from germline, CDR1 is SGDLS and CDR2 is YYNGEE. This CDR3 is built from 15 residues. In nucleotides, the CDR3 is TGTGCCAGCAGCGACAGGGCCGAATTGAATGAAAAACTGTTTTTT. Its protein product is CASSDRAELNEKLFF.

Details on this clone: This may arise from a read error, as a much more abundant clone is one base away. J is TRBJ2-7 and V is TRBV5-8; D gene ambiguous. CDR1 and CDR2 from the germline V gene are SGHTS and YDEGEE. V was pared by 3 bases and J by 3 bases, with 4 bases between. There are 11 residues in the CDR3. CDR3 nucleotides: TGTGCCAGCAGCTCGGTCTACGAGCAGTACTTC. This encodes CASSSVYEQYF.

The chain recombines TRBV30 with TRBJ2-3; D is unclear. The CDR3 is 14 amino acids. The ends were cut back, 4 bases at V and 4 bases at J, with 15 bases in the middle. Germline V lookup: CDR1 GTSNPN, CDR2 SVGIG (reference sequence). In DNA form, the CDR3 reads TGTGCCTGGATAAGGTCTTTAGGGCCAGATACGCAGTATTTT. It specifies CAWIRSLGPDTQYF.

This chain links TRBV7-9 with TRBJ1-2; maybe TRBD1 (5 bases). CDR1 is SEHNR, CDR2 FQNEAQ, per germline (reference sequence). The ends were cut back, 8 bases at V and 4 bases at J, with 14 bases in the middle. The CDR3 consists of 13 residues. The CDR3 DNA reads TGTGCCAGCTCGAGGGACCACCTCTATGGCTACACCTTC. Translation gives CASSRDHLYGYTF.

The rearrangement uses TRBV6-1 and TRBJ2-1; the D gene is possibly TRBD1 (6 bases). Germline loops: CDR1 MNHNS, CDR2 SASEGT. V lost 3 bases and J lost 4, with 13 bases in between. The length of the CDR3 is 15 residues. The CDR3 DNA follows: TGTGCCAGCAGTGAGGGACAAGGCCCATACAATGAGCAGTTCTTC. Translation: CASSEGQGPYNEQFF.

The chain is built from TRBV5-5 and TRBJ1-3, with 7 bases lining up with TRBD1. CDR1 is SGHKS and CDR2 is YYEKEE in the germline V gene (reference sequence). The CDR3 sequence is 15 residues long. V lost 5 bases and J lost 2; bases outside the gene matches: 7. DNA of the CDR3: TGTGCCAGCAGGGGAGGGACAGCGGCTGGAAACACCATATATTTT. Amino acid sequence: CASRGGTAAGNTIYF.

J is TRBJ2-2 and V is TRBV5-6; D possibly corresponds to TRBD1 (5 bases). The CDR3 runs 16 residues. With 4 bases removed from V and 0 bases from J, the gap between germline ends came to 13 bases. Germline assignment: CDR1 SGHDT and CDR2 YYEEEE. CDR3 sequence (DNA): TGTGCCAGCAGCCAATCAGGGATCGCGAACACCGGGGAGCTGTTTTTT. Its protein product is CASSQSGIANTGELFF.

This rearrangement joins TRBV27 to TRBJ1-1; possible D gene TRBD1, 6 bases. The CDR3 spans 17 residues. Germline lookup yields CDR1 MNHEY and CDR2 SMNVEV (reference sequence). V was clipped by 6 bases and J by 0 bases, with 20 bases between them. CDR3: CASSSLQTGPVNTEAFF. The DNA of the CDR3 is TGTGCCAGCAGCTCCCTACAGACAGGACCGGTGAACACTGAAGCTTTCTTT.

The V call is TRBV19, the J call TRBJ1-5, with 11 nucleotides matching TRBD1. Per the germline V gene, CDR1 is LNHDA and CDR2 is SQIVND (reference sequence). The CDR3 is 19 amino acids. The ends lost 4 bases at V and 4 bases at J; junction bases unmatched: 15. CDR3 DNA sequence: TGTGCCAGTAGTAGCCACTTGGGGACAGGGGGTATGTGGAATCAGCCCCAGCATTTT. Translated: CASSSHLGTGGMWNQPQHF.

A single count supports this clone. This CDR3 reads CASRERRGEETQYF. CDR3 DNA sequence: TGTGCCAGCAGGGAGCGGCGGGGTGAGGAGACCCAGTACTTC. The V and J genes are TRBV6-5 and TRBJ2-5, with D maybe TRBD2 (6 bases). Between the trimmed V and J ends, which lost 6 bases and 5 bases, there was a span of 16 bases. CDR1 is MNHEY, CDR2 SVGAGI, per germline. There are 14 residues in the CDR3.

The V call is TRBV28, the J call TRBJ2-7, with TRBD1 matching 10 bases. Germline assignment: CDR1 MDHEN and CDR2 SYDVKM. V shed 2 bases and J 5 bases; nucleotides not matched to a gene: 9. The CDR3 sequence is 16 residues long. The CDR3 DNA sequence: TGTGCCAGCAGTTTACGGGACAGGGGAATAAGCGACGAGCAGTACTTC. Its translation is CASSLRDRGISDEQYF. The full variable domain, completed using reference TRBV28 and TRBJ2-7, is DVKVTQSSRYLVKRTGEKVFLECVQDMDHENMFWYRQDPGLGLRLIYFSYDVKMKEKGDIPEGYSVSREKKERFSLILESASTNQTSMYLCASSLRDRGISDEQYFGPGTRLTVT.

The V gene is TRBV30, the J gene TRBJ1-4; 7 positions agree with TRBD1. Trimming took 0 bases from V and 7 from J; bases not matched to a gene: 14. Looked up from germline, CDR1 is GTSNPN and CDR2 is SVGIG (reference sequence). The CDR3 totals 17 residues. The CDR3 region has the DNA TGTGCCTGGAGTGTGCGGTTTGGAAGGGGGCGGGGTGAAAAACTGTTTTTT. Translated, it gives CAWSVRFGRGRGEKLFF.

The chain recombines TRBV30 with TRBJ2-3; D is undetermined. Germline CDR1 is GTSNPN and CDR2 is SVGIG (reference sequence). The CDR3 covers 15 residues. The V end lost 2 bases, the J end lost 2 bases, and 14 bases lay between the germline ends. The CDR3 loop is CAWSTGGKLTDTQYF. CDR3 DNA sequence: TGTGCCTGGAGTACCGGCGGAAAACTCACAGATACGCAGTATTTT.

This sequence joins TRBV23-1 and TRBJ2-5; D is perhaps TRBD1 (6 bases). Being an ORF, TRBV23-1 has a function that is uncertain. CDR3 length equals 13 residues. The V end lost 7 bases, the J end lost 1 base, and 10 bases lay between the germline ends. In DNA form, the CDR3 reads TGCGCCAGCACCAGGGGCGCCCAAGAGACCCAGTACTTC. Translation gives CASTRGAQETQYF.

This clone was recorded only once. V and J are TRBV2 and TRBJ1-1; perhaps TRBD1 as D (5 bases). From germline, CDR1 is SNHLY and CDR2 FYNNEI. The ends were cut back, 2 bases at V and 2 bases at J, with 9 bases in the middle. CDR3 length: 14 amino acids. CDR3 bases: TGTGCCAGCAGTGAAAGGACATCCAACACTGAAGCTTTCTTT. The encoded protein is CASSERTSNTEAFF.

As for this clone: The sample has other DNA sequences that encode this CDR3 too. The rearrangement links TRBV18 to TRBJ1-5, with 11 bases fitting TRBD1. Trimming at V came to 5 bases and at J to 4 bases, leaving 4 bases not matched to a gene. There are 15 residues in the CDR3. CDR1 is KGHSH, CDR2 LQKENI, per germline. The CDR3 protein is CASSSGTGGNQPQHF. DNA for the CDR3: TGTGCCAGCTCATCCGGGACAGGGGGGAATCAGCCCCAGCATTTT.